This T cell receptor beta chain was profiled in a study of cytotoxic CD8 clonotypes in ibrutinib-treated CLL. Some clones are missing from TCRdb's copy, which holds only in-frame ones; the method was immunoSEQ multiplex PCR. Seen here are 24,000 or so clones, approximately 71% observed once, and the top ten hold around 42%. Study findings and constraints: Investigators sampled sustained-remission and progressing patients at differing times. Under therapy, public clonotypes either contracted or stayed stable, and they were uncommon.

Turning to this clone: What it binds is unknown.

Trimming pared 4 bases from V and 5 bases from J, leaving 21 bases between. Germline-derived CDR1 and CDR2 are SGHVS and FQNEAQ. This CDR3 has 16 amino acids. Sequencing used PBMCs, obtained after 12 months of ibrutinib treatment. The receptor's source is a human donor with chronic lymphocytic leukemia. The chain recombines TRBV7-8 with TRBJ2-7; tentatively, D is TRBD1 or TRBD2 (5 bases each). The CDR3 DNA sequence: TGTGCCAGCAGCTCCCATTCCCGGGACCCCTCTAACGAGCAGTACTTC. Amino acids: CASSSHSRDPSNEQYF.